This T cell receptor beta chain was captured in a study of blood T cells in healthy people across ages. This clonotype showed up just once. Given a much more abundant clone one base away, this may be a read error. The CDR3 does not end in the conserved phenylalanine or tryptophan, so this is likely a read error. The use of a sample-barcoded 5' primer and a J-beta primer mix characterized a second PCR of roughly 6 to 12 cycles. TCRdb itself ran the 5' RACE reads through MiXCR, one entry per CDR3 protein. The data hold about 780,000 distinct CDR3 sequences, with more than 35% observed a single time. This receptor was obtained from a man at least 80 years old in good health. Sequencing input: blood.

The CDR3 is CASSQSGRPETQYC. CDR3 sequence (DNA): TGTGCCAGCAGCCAATCAGGTCGGCCGGAGACCCAGTACTGC. J is TRBJ2-5 and V is TRBV3-1; the D is unclear. V was shortened by 2 bases and J by 5 bases, with 12 bases between the two germline ends. This CDR3 has 14 residues. Germline CDR1 and CDR2: LGHDT and YNNKEL (reference sequence).